This T cell receptor (beta chain) originates from a study of blood T cells in healthy people across ages. The draw of peripheral blood yielded ten milliliters from each donor. PCR was performed a second time for about 7 to 12 cycles using a sample-barcoded 5' primer and a J-beta primer mix. Every single cDNA molecule received a tag from a template-switch adaptor with 12 random nucleotides. TCRdb called the 5' RACE reads again in MiXCR, with one record for every CDR3 protein. This sample carries about 1.4 million distinct CDR3 sequences, roughly 60% of them seen once, and the ten largest clones take roughly 6.3%. General observations from the study: It was the long-lived donors that had more naive CD4+ cells and higher diversity than aged donors. Shifts in expanded clonotypes may have been confounded by donor CMV status, which was unknown.

As regards this clonotype: Its antigen is unknown.

This sequence originates from a man between 18 and 35 years old in good health. The sequencing input was blood.

The CDR3 DNA follows: TGTGCTAGTGGAAGACAGGGGTGTTATGAAAAACTGTTTTTT. It specifies CASGRQGCYEKLFF. The gene calls are TRBV12-5 and TRBJ1-4; TRBD1 agrees at 8 bases. Germline trimming cut 6 bases from V and 6 bases from J; bases unmatched to any gene: 6. The CDR3 sequence is 14 residues long. Germline V gene sequence: CDR1 LGHNT, CDR2 FRNRAP.